In this sample, the clone carrying this T cell receptor (beta chain) turned up a few times. This CDR3 spans 12 amino acids. V lost 4 bases, J lost 4 bases, and 9 bases lay in between. Germline V CDR1 and CDR2: SGHRS, YFSETQ. Each CDR3 protein is one row after TCRdb ran MiXCR on the 5' RACE reads. The sample holds 100,000 to 150,000 distinct CDR3 sequences, over 12% seen once. The data are from a study of T cells after yellow fever vaccination. The TCR sequence derives from a young man who received the YFV17D yellow fever vaccine. Sequences were derived from CD8+ T cells sorted from PBMCs, sampled 5 days after the yellow fever booster vaccination. J is TRBJ2-7 and V is TRBV5-1, with a tentative D call TRBD2 (6 bases). The CDR3 DNA reads as TGCGCCAGCAGCGTGGGGGGTTACGAGCAGTACGTC. Translating gives CASSVGGYEQYV.